In its sample, the clone carrying this T cell receptor (beta chain) was seen many times. The data stem from a study of T-cell reconstitution after alpha-beta-depleted transplantation in children. V lost 3 bases and J lost 4, with 15 bases in between. Germline loops: CDR1 DFQATT, CDR2 SNEGSKA (reference sequence). The CDR3 runs to 14 residues. Unique molecular identifiers were incorporated during preparation of the TCRbeta library. TCRdb analysed the PCR reads with MiXCR anew, one entry per CDR3 protein. The sample records over 85,000 distinct CDR3 sequences, over 6% being singletons. The gene calls are TRBV20-1 and TRBJ1-2; D uncertain. Source: PBMCs, taken before TCRalphabeta/CD19-depleted stem cell transplant. The clonotype was recovered from a boy aged 2-9 years with acute lymphoblastic leukemia, due to receive a stem cell transplant. CDR3 residues: CSASVSGIFYGYTF. The CDR3, as DNA: TGCAGTGCTAGTGTTAGTGGGATATTCTATGGCTACACCTTC.